This T cell receptor beta chain was sequenced during a study of blood T cell repertoires in COVID-19. Authors' analysis steps: Amplification of reference gene primers provided the estimated nucleated cell counts. Sequenced by immunoSEQ multiplex PCR; TCRdb stores in-frame clones only, minus some. From that table come the V and J calls and clone size; the DNA was used to work out D and trimming. This sample carries 210,000 or so clones, 88% of them seen once, and the ten largest clones take roughly 1.5%. This CDR3 spans 16 amino acids. Germline CDR1 reads MNHEY; CDR2 reads SVGAGI. V lost 4 bases to trimming and J lost 8 bases, with 21 bases between them.

This clonotype originated in a man younger than 35 with active or convalescent COVID-19. The chain carries TRBV6-5 and TRBJ2-1; tentative D call: TRBD2 (7 bases). The specimen was peripheral blood. The CDR3, as DNA: TGTGCCAGCAGTTTCGAAGGGGGGGAGGTCATCCATGAGCAGTTCTTC. Encoded protein: CASSFEGGEVIHEQFF.